This TCR beta chain is drawn from a study of blood T cell repertoires in COVID-19. The wider study: Specimens from acute and convalescent COVID-19 originated in the United States, Italy and Spain.

The ends lost 4 bases at V and 8 bases at J; junction bases unmatched: 3. The CDR3 contains 12 residues. Germline V gene sequence: CDR1 SQVTM, CDR2 ANQGSEA. Generated by immunoSEQ multiplex PCR, the TCRdb table keeps only in-frame clones and is missing some. The sample consists of 320,000 or so clones, 75% to 90% of them appearing once. This clone was detected only once. The chain has TRBV29-1 and TRBJ2-1, with TRBD2 matching 9 bases. Sequenced input: PBMCs or T cells enriched from blood (not recorded which). This sequence originates from a man aged 60 to 75 who had recovered from COVID-19. CDR3 DNA: TGCAGCGTTGTAGCGGGAGTGGATGAGCAGTTCTTC. Protein product: CSVVAGVDEQFF.